This T cell receptor (beta chain) was captured in a study of cytomegalovirus exposure and HLA in healthy donors. The PCR was carried out with 60 Vbeta primers and 13 Jbeta primers. TCRdb's table, derived via immunoSEQ multiplex PCR, lists solely in-frame clones and lacks some. Of around 300,000 clones listed, just over 70% were seen once; the top ten hold approximately 2.1%. Each donor was healthy, and each was a bone marrow donor. Study-level points and caveats: TRBV6-2, TRBV6-3 and other indistinguishable V segments were excluded. In a later analysis, across HLA loci, associated TCR counts were highest for DRB1, lowest for HLA-C. For TCR beta chains, V- and J-gene trimming was later linked to a missense DCLRE1C variant.

CDR1 and CDR2 from the germline V gene are MDHEN and SYDVKM. This CDR3 contains 14 residues. The V gene end was trimmed by 11 bases and the J gene end by 0 bases; junction bases not matched to a gene: 9. As for this clone: Its antigen is currently unknown.

The sequence was obtained from a female donor in good health and CMV-seronegative. The rearrangement links TRBV28 to TRBJ2-7, with 8 nucleotides matching TRBD2. The sequenced material came from PBMCs. CDR3 loop: CAAGGDVVSYEQYF. In DNA form, the CDR3 reads TGTGCCGCCGGGGGGGACGTCGTCTCCTACGAGCAGTACTTC.